This TCR beta chain was retrieved from a study of T cells expressing NK-cell markers. Study summary: Beta-chain profiling covered CD3+CD56+NKG2C+, CD3+CD56+NKG2C- and CD3+CD56-NKG2C+ sorted subsets. General observations from the study: Dominant NKG2C+ clonotypes accounted for roughly 1.0-7.0% of CD8+ T cells in about six donors.

Synthesis of TCR beta cDNA relied on 5'RACE template switching carrying UMIs. TCRdb reanalyzed the 5' RACE reads and collapses them to one entry per CDR3 protein, without DNA. Its table records 150,000 to 200,000 distinct CDR3 sequences. CDR3 length: 14 amino acids. Germline CDR1 is DFQATT and CDR2 is SNEGSKA (reference sequence). With respect to this clonotype: The target antigen is unknown.

The source is a woman between 18 and 70 years old in good health. The sample was blood T cells: a sorted CD56 or NKG2C T cell subset, CD4+ or CD8+ T cells, or bulk PBMC T cells (not recorded which). The gene calls are TRBV20-1 and TRBJ2-7; TCRdb reports TRBD2, a call that lacks DNA to check it against. CDR3 in amino acids: CSAQAGDRVYGQYF.